Each of the 11 T cell receptor beta chains below was sequenced from the same sample in a study of cytomegalovirus exposure and HLA in healthy donors. Some clones are missing from TCRdb's copy, which holds only in-frame ones; the method was immunoSEQ multiplex PCR. Of under 150,000 clones listed, around nine tenths were seen once; the top ten hold less than 2%. Sequencing used PBMCs. These receptors came from a woman aged 18-29 years in good health and CMV-seronegative.

The gene calls are TRBV7-8 and TRBJ2-5; TRBD2 might be the D (5 bases). This CDR3 is built from 14 residues. Germline assignment: CDR1 SGHVS and CDR2 FQNEAQ. Trimming stripped 3 bases from V and 2 bases from J, with 10 bases between. CDR3 residues: CASSFSGLQETQYF. The CDR3 DNA reads TGTGCCAGCAGCTTTTCCGGACTTCAAGAGACCCAGTACTTC.

The CDR3 nucleotides read TGTGCCAGCAGTGAAGAAAGGACAGGGATTTTAGAGACCCAGTACTTC. This gives the protein CASSEERTGILETQYF. The chain carries TRBV6-1 and TRBJ2-5, with TRBD1 matching 8 bases. Losses at the gene ends were 1 base for V and 4 bases for J; bases not matched to a gene: 8. Germline loops: CDR1 MNHNS, CDR2 SASEGT. This CDR3 is 16 amino acids long.

The rearrangement joins TRBV28 to TRBJ2-7; 11 bases align to TRBD2. Germline loops: CDR1 MDHEN, CDR2 SYDVKM. The CDR3 covers 14 residues. V dropped 7 bases and J dropped 2; count of bases not matched to a gene: 4. Here the CDR3 reads CASTPSGGTYEQYF. CDR3 nucleotides: TGTGCCAGCACCCCTAGCGGGGGGACCTACGAGCAGTACTTC.

The chain is built from TRBV7-9 and TRBJ1-1; D is possibly TRBD1 (5 bases). This CDR3 region has 14 residues. Trimming removed 2 bases from V and 2 bases from J, with 9 bases in between. The germline gives CDR1 SEHNR, CDR2 FQNEAQ (reference sequence). CDR3 DNA sequence: TGTGCCAGCAGCTTAACCGGGACTAACACTGAAGCTTTCTTT. Translated: CASSLTGTNTEAFF. The whole variable domain, remainder taken from reference TRBV7-9 and TRBJ1-1, is DTGVSQNPRHKITKRGQNVTFRCDPISEHNRLYWYRQTLGQGPEFLTYFQNEAQLEKSRLLSDRFSAERPKGSFSTLEIQRTEQGDSAMYLCASSLTGTNTEAFFGQGTRLTVV.

This sequence joins TRBV2 and TRBJ1-1, with TRBD1 matching 8 bases. Germline V CDR1 and CDR2: SNHLY, FYNNEI. The CDR3 sequence is 13 residues long. V trimming: 7 bases; J trimming: 7 bases; junction bases outside the gene matches: 8. For the CDR3, the DNA is TGTGCCAGCAAGGGCGGACAGGGACTTGAAGCTTTCTTT. The encoded protein is CASKGGQGLEAFF. Full variable domain (missing parts from reference TRBV2 and TRBJ1-1): EPEVTQTPSHQVTQMGQEVILRCVPISNHLYFYWYRQILGQKVEFLVSFYNNEISEKSEIFDDQFSVERPDGSNFTLKIRSTKLEDSAMYFCASKGGQGLEAFFGQGTRLTVV.

The CDR3 spells CASKAGGPGSTQYF. The CDR3 coding sequence is TGTGCCAGCAAGGCGGGAGGGCCCGGATCCACGCAGTATTTT. The V call is TRBV7-4, the J call TRBJ2-3; TRBD2 aligns across 9 bases. The germline gives CDR1 SGHVT, CDR2 SQSDAQ. The CDR3 totals 14 residues. The J segment lost 9 bases and the V segment lost 7 bases, leaving 11 bases of the junction unmatched. The full variable domain, its missing parts supplied by reference TRBV7-4 and TRBJ2-3, is GAGVSQSPRYKVAKRGRDVALRCDSISGHVTLYWYRQTLGQGSEVLTYSQSDAQRDKSGRPSGRFSAERPERSVSTLKIQRTEQGDSAVYLCASKAGGPGSTQYFGPGTRLTVL.

The chain links TRBV6-4 to TRBJ2-3, with 7 bases fitting TRBD2. The CDR3 loop spans 16 amino acids. With V trimmed by 0 bases and J by 3 bases, 6 bases remained unmatched. Germline values: CDR1 MRHNA, CDR2 SNTAGT. This CDR3 reads CASSDSGGSGTDTQYF. The DNA for the CDR3 is TGTGCCAGCAGTGACTCTGGCGGGAGTGGTACAGATACGCAGTATTTT.

The chain combines TRBV2 with TRBJ1-5; D gene unclear. Trimming left V 9 bases short and J 10 bases short, with 16 bases between. Germline V lookup: CDR1 SNHLY, CDR2 FYNNEI. The length of the CDR3 is 12 residues. The CDR3 sequence: CASLYPGLPQHF. As DNA, the CDR3 is TGTGCCAGTCTGTATCCGGGGTTACCCCAGCATTTT.

The chain employs TRBV6-1 and TRBJ2-3, with 10 bases matching TRBD2. J was trimmed by 4 bases and V by 2 bases; bases with no gene match: 3. This CDR3 has 15 residues. Germline V lookup: CDR1 MNHNS, CDR2 SASEGT. The CDR3 DNA is TGTGCCAGCAGTGAACTAGCGGGAGTCCCAGATACGCAGTATTTT. Protein sequence: CASSELAGVPDTQYF.

The rearrangement uses TRBV7-6 and TRBJ1-3, with 7 bases fitting TRBD1. The CDR3 covers 15 residues. V was pared by 1 base and J by 4 bases, with 4 bases of the junction left unmatched. CDR1 is SGHVS, CDR2 FNYEAQ, per germline. The CDR3, as DNA: TGTGCCAGCAGCTTAGGGGGACAGCTGGGAAACACCATATATTTT. This encodes CASSLGGQLGNTIYF.

This sequence joins TRBV5-4 and TRBJ1-2; TRBD1 matches at 8 bases. This CDR3 spans 14 amino acids. Germline V CDR1 and CDR2: SGHNT, YYREEE (reference sequence). V trimming: 0 bases; J trimming: 7 bases; junction bases outside the gene matches: 5. CDR3 loop: CASSLADRASGYTF. In nucleotides, the CDR3 is TGTGCCAGCAGCTTGGCGGACAGGGCCTCTGGCTACACCTTC. The full variable domain, rest sourced from reference TRBV5-4 and TRBJ1-2, is ETGVTQSPTHLIKTRGQQVTLRCSSQSGHNTVSWYQQALGQGPQFIFQYYREEENGRGNFPPRFSGLQFPNYSSELNVNALELDDSALYLCASSLADRASGYTFGSGTRLTVV.